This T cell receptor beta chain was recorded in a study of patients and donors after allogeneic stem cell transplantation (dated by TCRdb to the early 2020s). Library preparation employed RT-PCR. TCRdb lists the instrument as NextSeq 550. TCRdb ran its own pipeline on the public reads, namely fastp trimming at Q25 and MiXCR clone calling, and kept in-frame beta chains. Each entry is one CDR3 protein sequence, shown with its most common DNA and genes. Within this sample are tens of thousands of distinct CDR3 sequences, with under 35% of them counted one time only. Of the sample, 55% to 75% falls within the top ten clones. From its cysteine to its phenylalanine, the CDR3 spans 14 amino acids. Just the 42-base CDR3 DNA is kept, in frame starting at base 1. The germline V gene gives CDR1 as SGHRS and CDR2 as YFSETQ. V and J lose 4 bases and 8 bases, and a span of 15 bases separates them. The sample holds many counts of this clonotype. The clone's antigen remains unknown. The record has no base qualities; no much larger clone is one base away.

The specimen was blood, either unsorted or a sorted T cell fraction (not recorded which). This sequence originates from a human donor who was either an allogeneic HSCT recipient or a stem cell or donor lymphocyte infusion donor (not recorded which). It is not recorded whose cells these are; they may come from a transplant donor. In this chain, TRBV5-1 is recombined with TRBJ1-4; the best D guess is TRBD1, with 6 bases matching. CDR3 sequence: CASSPGTLDEKLFF. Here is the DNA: TGCGCCAGCAGCCCCGGGACACTCGACGAAAAACTGTTTTTT.